The sequence of this TCR beta chain was determined in a study of blood T cell repertoires in COVID-19. Study-wide context: COVID-19 samples from acute and convalescent phases originated in the United States, Italy and Spain. PBMCs, B-cell-depleted T cells, or T cells provided the cDNA or gDNA that made up the material.

Trimming cost V 5 bases and J 0 bases, with 8 bases left between them. Germline V CDR1 and CDR2: SNHLY, FYNNEI. The CDR3 extends over 15 amino acids. Methods used by the authors: Cell counts per sample came from amplifying reference gene primers. The method was immunoSEQ multiplex PCR; TCRdb's version includes in-frame clones alone and lacks a portion of them. V and J calls and clone size are those listed in that table; D and trimming were worked out from the DNA. The sample holds about 210,000 clones, roughly four fifths seen once. Followed over time, Seattle patients had been enrolled while infection was active.

The chain links TRBV2 to TRBJ2-6; D is unresolved. This TCR came from a woman older than 75 with COVID-19, enrolled during active disease. What was sequenced was peripheral blood. The CDR3 sequence is CASSQPSSGANVLTF. Here the CDR3 DNA reads TGTGCCAGCAGTCAACCGAGCTCTGGGGCCAACGTCCTGACTTTC.